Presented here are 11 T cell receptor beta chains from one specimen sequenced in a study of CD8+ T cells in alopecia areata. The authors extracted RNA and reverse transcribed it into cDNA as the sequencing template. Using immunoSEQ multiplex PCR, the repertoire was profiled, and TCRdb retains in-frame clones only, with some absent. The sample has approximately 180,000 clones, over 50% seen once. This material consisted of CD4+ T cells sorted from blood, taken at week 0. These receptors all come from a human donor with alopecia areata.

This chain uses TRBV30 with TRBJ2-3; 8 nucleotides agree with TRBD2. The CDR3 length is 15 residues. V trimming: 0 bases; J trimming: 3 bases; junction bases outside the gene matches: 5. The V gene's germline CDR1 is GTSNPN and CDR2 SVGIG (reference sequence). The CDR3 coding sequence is TGTGCCTGGAGTGTTATAGCGGGGCGGACAGATACGCAGTATTTT. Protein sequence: CAWSVIAGRTDTQYF.

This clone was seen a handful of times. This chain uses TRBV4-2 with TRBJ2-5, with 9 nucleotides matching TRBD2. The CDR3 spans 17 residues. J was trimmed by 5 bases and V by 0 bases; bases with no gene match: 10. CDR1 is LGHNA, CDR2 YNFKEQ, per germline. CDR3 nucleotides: TGTGCCAGCAGCCAAGAGGGAGTAGCGGGGGTCGGGGAGACCCAGTACTTC. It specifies CASSQEGVAGVGETQYF.

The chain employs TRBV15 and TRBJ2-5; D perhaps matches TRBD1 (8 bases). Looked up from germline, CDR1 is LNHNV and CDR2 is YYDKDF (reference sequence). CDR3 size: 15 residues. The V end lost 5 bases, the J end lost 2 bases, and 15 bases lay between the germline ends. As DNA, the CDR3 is TGTGCCACCAGCTCCGACAGGGGAGGGCAAGAGACCCAGTACTTC. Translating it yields CATSSDRGGQETQYF. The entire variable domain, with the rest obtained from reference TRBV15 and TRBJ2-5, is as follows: DAMVIQNPRYQVTQFGKPVTLSCSQTLNHNVMYWYQQKSSQAPKLLFHYYDKDFNNEADTPDNFQSRRPNTSFCFLDIRSPGLGDTAMYLCATSSDRGGQETQYFGPGTRLLVL.

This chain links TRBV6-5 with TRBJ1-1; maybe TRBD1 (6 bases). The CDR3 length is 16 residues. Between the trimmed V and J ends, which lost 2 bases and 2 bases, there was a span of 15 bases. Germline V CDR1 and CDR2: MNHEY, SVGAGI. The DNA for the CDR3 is TGTGCCAGCAGTTACGTCCCCAGGGGCGGAAACACTGAAGCTTTCTTT. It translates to CASSYVPRGGNTEAFF.

The CDR3 loop reads CASEGSSYEQYF. The CDR3 DNA sequence: TGTGCCAGCGAGGGGAGCTCCTACGAGCAGTACTTC. V gene TRBV28 combines with J gene TRBJ2-7; possibly TRBD1 or TRBD2 for D (5 bases each). Trimming took off 8 bases at V and 0 bases at J, with 8 bases between the two ends. CDR3 length: 12 residues. CDR1 and CDR2 (germline): MDHEN, SYDVKM.

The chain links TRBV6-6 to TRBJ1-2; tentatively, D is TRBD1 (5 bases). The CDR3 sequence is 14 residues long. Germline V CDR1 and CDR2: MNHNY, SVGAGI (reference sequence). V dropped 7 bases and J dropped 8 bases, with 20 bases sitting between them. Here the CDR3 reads CASTKGPEWKGYTF. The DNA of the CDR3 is TGTGCCAGCACCAAGGGGCCAGAGTGGAAGGGCTACACCTTC.

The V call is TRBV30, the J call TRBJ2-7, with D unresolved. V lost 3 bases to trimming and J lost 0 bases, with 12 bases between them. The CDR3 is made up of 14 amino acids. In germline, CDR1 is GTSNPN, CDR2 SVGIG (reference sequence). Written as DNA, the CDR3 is TGTGCCTGGAGCGTCCGTGCAGACTCCTACGAGCAGTACTTC. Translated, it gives CAWSVRADSYEQYF.

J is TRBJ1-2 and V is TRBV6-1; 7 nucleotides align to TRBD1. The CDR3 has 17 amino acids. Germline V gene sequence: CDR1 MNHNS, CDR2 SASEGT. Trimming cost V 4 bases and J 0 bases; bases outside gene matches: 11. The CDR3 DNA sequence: TGTGCCAGCAGTGCAGACCCCGGGACAGCCGCTAACTATGGCTACACCTTC. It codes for CASSADPGTAANYGYTF.

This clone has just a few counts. The CDR3 coding sequence is TGTGCCAGCAGCGTCGACGGAACCTACGAGCAGTACTTC. This codes for CASSVDGTYEQYF. The chain joins TRBV9 to TRBJ2-7; D unclear. V was cut by 2 bases and J by 2 bases, with 8 bases left in between. The germline CDR1 and CDR2 sequences are SGDLS and YYNGEE. CDR3 length equals 13 residues.

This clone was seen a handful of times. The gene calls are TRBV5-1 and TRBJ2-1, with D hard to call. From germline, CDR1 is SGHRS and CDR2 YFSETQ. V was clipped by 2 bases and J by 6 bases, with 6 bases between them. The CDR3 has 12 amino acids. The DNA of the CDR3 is TGCGCCAGCAGCTTCCCGTCCAATGAGCAGTTCTTC. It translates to CASSFPSNEQFF.

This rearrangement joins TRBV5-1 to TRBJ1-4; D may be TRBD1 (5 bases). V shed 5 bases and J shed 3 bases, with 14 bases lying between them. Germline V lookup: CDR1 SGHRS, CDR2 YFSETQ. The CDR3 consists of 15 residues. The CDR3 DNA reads TGCGCCAGCAGAACCCGGGGCTACTCTAATGAAAAACTGTTTTTT. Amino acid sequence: CASRTRGYSNEKLFF.